This TCR beta chain was retrieved from a study of blood T cells in healthy people across ages. A second about 6 to 12 cycle PCR used barcoded and J-beta primers. Each TCR beta cDNA got a 12-nucleotide random molecular identifier. TCRdb ran MiXCR on the 5' RACE reads and lists one entry per CDR3 protein. This table has about 1,600,000 distinct CDR3 sequences, 42% appearing once. Germline CDR1 is SEHNR and CDR2 is FQNEAQ (reference sequence). J gave up 6 bases and V 7 bases, and 8 bases lay outside the gene matches. The CDR3 contains 15 residues. The chain is built from TRBV7-9 and TRBJ1-4, with 10 positions matching TRBD1. This clonotype originated in a woman between 18 and 30 years old in good health. Sequencing used blood. The CDR3 spells CASIKYGTGDEKLFF. In DNA, the CDR3 is TGTGCCAGCATCAAGTATGGGACAGGGGATGAAAAACTGTTTTTT.